These 26 T cell receptor beta chains came from one sample sequenced in a study of cytomegalovirus exposure and HLA in healthy donors. The primer mix had 60 Vbeta and 13 Jbeta primers. Libraries were prepared by immunoSEQ multiplex PCR; TCRdb keeps only in-frame clonotypes and omits some of them. Among 200,000 to 250,000 clones listed, 65% to 80% were seen once. The source material was PBMCs. The receptors stem from a man between 45 and 60 years old in good health and CMV-seronegative.

The chain joins TRBV6-6 to TRBJ1-4, with 8 bases fitting TRBD1. Germline V gene sequence: CDR1 MNHNY, CDR2 SVGAGI (reference sequence). After removal of 4 bases from V and 5 bases from J, the junction contained 6 bases not matched to a gene. The CDR3 has 15 residues. Here the CDR3 reads CASSFTGGSNEKLFF. CDR3 sequence (DNA): TGTGCCAGCAGTTTCACAGGGGGTTCAAATGAAAAACTGTTTTTT.

The gene calls are TRBV5-1 and TRBJ2-3; D possibly corresponds to TRBD2 (6 bases). Germline CDR1 is SGHRS and CDR2 is YFSETQ. The CDR3 contains 14 residues. V was trimmed by 5 bases and J by 5 bases, leaving 15 bases between them. In nucleotides, the CDR3 is TGCGCCAGCAGTTCGTCACCAGCGGGAGATACGCAGTATTTT. Amino acids: CASSSSPAGDTQYF.

V is TRBV18 and J is TRBJ1-4; maybe TRBD1 (5 bases). There are 15 residues in the CDR3. Trimming stripped 4 bases from V and 2 bases from J, with 11 bases between. Germline loops: CDR1 KGHSH, CDR2 LQKENI. The CDR3 here is CASSQGIGTNEKLFF. The DNA of the CDR3 is TGTGCCAGCTCACAGGGGATAGGGACTAATGAAAAACTGTTTTTT. The variable domain in full, with the rest retrieved from reference TRBV18 and TRBJ1-4, is NAGVMQNPRHLVRRRGQEARLRCSPMKGHSHVYWYRQLPEEGLKFMVYLQKENIIDESGMPKERFSAEFPKEGPSILRIQQVVRGDSAAYFCASSQGIGTNEKLFFGSGTQLSVL.

The chain employs TRBV10-3 and TRBJ2-1, with 10 bases fitting TRBD1. Germline CDR1 ENHRY, CDR2 SYGVKD. V trimming: 0 bases; J trimming: 9 bases; junction bases outside the gene matches: 8. This CDR3 comprises 16 residues. The CDR3 DNA reads TGTGCCATCAGTGAGTCATGGACAGGGGGTTATGGTGAGCAGTTCTTC. Translated, it gives CAISESWTGGYGEQFF.

This clone appeared a single time. This chain links TRBV11-2 with TRBJ2-1; 13 bases map to TRBD2. Germline V gene lookup returns CDR1 SGHAT and CDR2 FQNNGV. This CDR3 has 18 residues. Losses at the gene ends were 1 base for V and 10 bases for J; bases not matched to a gene: 13. For the CDR3, the DNA is TGTGCCAGCAGCTTAGGGACTAGCGGGAGTAGGGGGCGCTCCGAGCAGTTCTTC. Protein: CASSLGTSGSRGRSEQFF.

This clone has just one count. The chain recombines TRBV7-8 with TRBJ2-1, with 7 bases lining up with TRBD2. This CDR3 spans 16 amino acids. V shed 1 base and J 0 bases; nucleotides not matched to a gene: 3. From germline, CDR1 is SGHVS and CDR2 FQNEAQ. The CDR3 is CASSLVQRGSYNEQFF. DNA of the CDR3: TGTGCCAGCAGCTTAGTTCAGCGGGGCTCCTACAATGAGCAGTTCTTC. The full variable domain, rest sourced from reference TRBV7-8 and TRBJ2-1, is GAGVSQSPRYKVAKRGQDVALRCDPISGHVSLFWYQQALGQGPEFLTYFQNEAQLDKSGLPSDRFFAERPEGSVSTLKIQRTQQEDSAVYLCASSLVQRGSYNEQFFGPGTRLTVL.

V is TRBV11-3 and J is TRBJ2-3; 10 bases fit TRBD2. The CDR3 spans 16 residues. Germline V CDR1 and CDR2: SGHNT, YENEEA. The V segment lost 4 bases and the J segment 0 bases; nucleotides outside the gene matches: 4. The CDR3 here is CASSWSSGGSTDTQYF. The CDR3 DNA reads as TGTGCCAGCAGCTGGTCTAGCGGGGGCAGCACAGATACGCAGTATTTT.

J is TRBJ1-4 and V is TRBV10-1; the D is unclear. CDR3 length: 14 amino acids. Germline CDR1 and CDR2: WNHNN and SYGVQD (reference sequence). Deletions cut 0 bases from V and 3 bases from J, with 5 bases between. The CDR3 DNA follows: TGCGCCAGCAGTGAGTCCGCGCCTAATGAAAAACTGTTTTTT. This sequence encodes CASSESAPNEKLFF.

The chain combines TRBV5-4 with TRBJ2-5, with D perhaps TRBD2 (6 bases). CDR1 and CDR2 from the germline V gene are SGHNT and YYREEE (reference sequence). This CDR3 region has 13 residues. Trimming cost V 4 bases and J 2 bases, with 9 bases left between them. CDR3 bases: TGTGCCAGCAGCCGGAGGGCGCAAGAGACCCAGTACTTC. This gives the protein CASSRRAQETQYF.

The V gene is TRBV29-1, the J gene TRBJ1-2; D is unclear. Germline V gene lookup returns CDR1 SQVTM and CDR2 ANQGSEA. V was trimmed by 2 bases and J by 1 base, leaving 2 bases between them. The CDR3 is 11 amino acids. CDR3 DNA: TGCAGCGTTGAACTTAACTATGGCTACACCTTC. Its translation is CSVELNYGYTF.

The chain combines TRBV15 with TRBJ1-1, with 8 nucleotides matching TRBD1. The V gene end was trimmed by 1 base and the J gene end by 3 bases; junction bases not matched to a gene: 4. The CDR3 covers 15 residues. CDR1 is LNHNV and CDR2 is YYDKDF in the germline V gene (reference sequence). The CDR3 region has the DNA TGTGCCACCAGCAGAGTCACAGGGGGATACACTGAAGCTTTCTTT. This codes for CATSRVTGGYTEAFF.

The chain links TRBV29-1 to TRBJ2-2, with TRBD1 as a possible D gene (5 bases). V gave up 6 bases and J gave up 4 bases, with 15 bases separating them. From germline, CDR1 is SQVTM and CDR2 ANQGSEA. The CDR3 loop spans 14 amino acids. The chain's CDR3 is CSVLGQGITGELFF. CDR3 coding DNA: TGCAGCGTCCTAGGGCAGGGAATCACCGGGGAGCTGTTTTTT.

The chain has TRBV18 and TRBJ2-5; 7 nucleotides line up with TRBD1. The CDR3 spans 13 residues. Germline-derived CDR1 and CDR2 are KGHSH and LQKENI. Losses at the gene ends were 5 bases for V and 2 bases for J; bases not matched to a gene: 2. In DNA, the CDR3 is TGTGCCAGCTCATCGGGACAGCAAGAGACCCAGTACTTC. It specifies CASSSGQQETQYF. Full variable domain (remainder filled in from reference TRBV18 and TRBJ2-5): NAGVMQNPRHLVRRRGQEARLRCSPMKGHSHVYWYRQLPEEGLKFMVYLQKENIIDESGMPKERFSAEFPKEGPSILRIQQVVRGDSAAYFCASSSGQQETQYFGPGTRLLVL.

The chain combines TRBV5-1 with TRBJ2-7; TRBD2 aligns across 7 bases. The CDR3 loop spans 15 amino acids. Germline V gene lookup returns CDR1 SGHRS and CDR2 YFSETQ. Trimming cost V 1 base and J 4 bases; bases outside gene matches: 8. This CDR3 reads CASSLQLADSYEQYF. CDR3 coding DNA: TGCGCCAGCAGCTTGCAGCTAGCGGACTCTTACGAGCAGTACTTC.

The chain couples TRBV28 to TRBJ2-1; 14 bases are a match to TRBD2. Per germline, CDR1 MDHEN and CDR2 SYDVKM. Trimming removed 4 bases from V and 8 bases from J; junction bases left unmatched: 4. The CDR3 is 15 amino acids. The DNA for the CDR3 is TGTGCCAGCAGTTCTGGGACTAGCGGGAGTTATGAGCAGTTCTTC. Translated, it gives CASSSGTSGSYEQFF.

Of note for this clone: Other DNA sequences in the sample encode the same CDR3. The rearrangement uses TRBV7-9 and TRBJ1-1, with D hard to call. The CDR3 is made up of 13 amino acids. The V end lost 5 bases, the J end lost 3 bases, and 10 bases lay between the germline ends. Germline assignment: CDR1 SEHNR and CDR2 FQNEAQ (reference sequence). CDR3 DNA sequence: TGTGCCAGCAGCCTGAAGTCGGACACTGAAGCTTTCTTT. Translation: CASSLKSDTEAFF. The full variable domain, with the rest looked up from reference TRBV7-9 and TRBJ1-1, is DTGVSQNPRHKITKRGQNVTFRCDPISEHNRLYWYRQTLGQGPEFLTYFQNEAQLEKSRLLSDRFSAERPKGSFSTLEIQRTEQGDSAMYLCASSLKSDTEAFFGQGTRLTVV.

V is TRBV7-9 and J is TRBJ2-7; 9 nucleotides line up with TRBD1. Germline V gives CDR1 SEHNR, CDR2 FQNEAQ (reference sequence). The CDR3 spans 15 residues. The ends lost 3 bases at V and 4 bases at J; junction bases unmatched: 7. The CDR3 is CASSFEQGAHYEQYF. The DNA for the CDR3 is TGTGCCAGCAGCTTTGAACAGGGGGCCCATTACGAGCAGTACTTC.

The V gene is TRBV28, the J gene TRBJ2-2; perhaps TRBD1 as D (7 bases). The germline V gene encodes CDR1 MDHEN and CDR2 SYDVKM. Deletions cut 2 bases from V and 0 bases from J, with 16 bases between. The CDR3 runs 18 residues. CDR3 protein: CASSLAGQISANTGELFF. CDR3 DNA sequence: TGTGCCAGCAGTTTAGCGGGACAGATCTCCGCGAACACCGGGGAGCTGTTTTTT.

This clone has only one observation. V is TRBV10-1 and J is TRBJ2-1; a weak D match, TRBD1 (6 bases). Looked up from germline, CDR1 is WNHNN and CDR2 is SYGVQD (reference sequence). Deletions cut 9 bases from V and 0 bases from J, with 12 bases between. There are 14 residues in the CDR3. CDR3 DNA sequence: TGCGCCAGGCTGACAGGCTTCTCCTACAATGAGCAGTTCTTC. Translating it yields CARLTGFSYNEQFF.

This chain connects TRBV19 to TRBJ1-5; TRBD1 agrees at 11 bases. The CDR3 spans 15 residues. Per the germline V gene, CDR1 is LNHDA and CDR2 is SQIVND (reference sequence). J gave up 6 bases and V 3 bases, and 4 bases lay outside the gene matches. The CDR3 is CASSIRGTGGQPQHF. CDR3 in DNA: TGTGCCAGTAGTATTAGGGGGACAGGGGGTCAGCCCCAGCATTTT.

The rearrangement uses TRBV7-2 and TRBJ2-3, with 12 positions matching TRBD2. This CDR3 contains 14 residues. V trimming: 7 bases; J trimming: 7 bases; junction bases outside the gene matches: 6. Germline CDR1 reads SGHTA; CDR2 reads FQGNSA. The CDR3, as DNA: TGTGCCAGCACCCTAGCGGGGGGGGCCAATACGCAGTATTTT. Translated, it gives CASTLAGGANTQYF.

The chain recombines TRBV27 with TRBJ2-7; D gene ambiguous. V was trimmed by 8 bases and J by 0 bases, leaving 14 bases between them. Germline CDR1 and CDR2: MNHEY and SMNVEV (reference sequence). CDR3 size: 14 residues. The CDR3 is CASGPGQYSYEQYF. The CDR3 DNA sequence: TGTGCCAGCGGCCCTGGGCAGTACTCCTACGAGCAGTACTTC.

This chain connects TRBV25-1 to TRBJ2-1, with D perhaps matching TRBD2 (6 bases). Per the germline V gene, CDR1 is MGHDK and CDR2 is SYGVNS. The CDR3 has 18 amino acids. Deletions cut 4 bases from V and 3 bases from J, with 22 bases between. CDR3 in DNA: TGTGCCAGCAGTGGCGTTCCGGGGACTTCAAACGACTACAATGAGCAGTTCTTC. It specifies CASSGVPGTSNDYNEQFF.

The chain is built from TRBV5-1 and TRBJ2-7; tentatively, D is TRBD2 (6 bases). Germline CDR1 reads SGHRS; CDR2 reads YFSETQ. The CDR3 runs 16 residues. The V end lost 4 bases, the J end lost 1 base, and 18 bases lay between the germline ends. The CDR3 region is CASSAEGRYPSYEQYF. For the CDR3, the DNA is TGCGCCAGCAGCGCAGAGGGGAGGTACCCTTCCTACGAGCAGTACTTC.

This chain uses TRBV15 with TRBJ1-1, with 7 nucleotides matching TRBD1. Germline CDR1 and CDR2: LNHNV and YYDKDF (reference sequence). The CDR3 runs 15 residues. J gave up 1 base and V 4 bases, and 6 bases lay outside the gene matches. The CDR3: CATSTRQGRNTEAFF. The CDR3 DNA is TGTGCCACCAGCACTAGACAGGGAAGGAACACTGAAGCTTTCTTT.

This clone was seen a few times. This sequence joins TRBV9 and TRBJ2-5; 7 bases align to TRBD2. Unmatched junction bases numbered 8, after V lost 0 bases and J lost 0 bases. This CDR3 region has 17 residues. Germline loops: CDR1 SGDLS, CDR2 YYNGEE. For the CDR3, the DNA is TGTGCCAGCAGCGTAGCCCCAACTAGCGACTACCAAGAGACCCAGTACTTC. Amino acid sequence: CASSVAPTSDYQETQYF.